A single sample gave rise to the 3 T cell receptor beta chains below, sequenced in a study of T cell repertoires in cytomegalovirus infection. These receptors lack a known antigen. Each CDR3 protein gets one entry after TCRdb re-called the reads with MiXCR. The sample holds 350,000 to 400,000 distinct CDR3 sequences, about 35% seen once. This material consisted of cultured PBMCs, taken from culture after CMV antigen stimulation. These receptor sequences come from a human donor in good health (CMV status not recorded). Some clones in this sample may be carry-over from other donors' samples.

This clonotype was observed many times. The chain is built from TRBV12-3 or TRBV12-4 and TRBJ2-2; TRBD1 agrees at 7 bases. The CDR3 consists of 16 residues. The V gene end was trimmed by 6 bases and the J gene end by 5 bases; junction bases not matched to a gene: 12. The CDR3 spells CASSPIPGQPTGELFF. In DNA, the CDR3 is TGTGCCAGCAGCCCCATTCCGGGACAGCCAACCGGGGAGCTGTTTTTT.

The rearrangement uses TRBV5-3 and TRBJ2-3, with 10 bases matching TRBD2. TRBV5-3 is an ORF, with its function uncertain. V was clipped by 8 bases and J by 2 bases; unmatched bases: 11. The CDR3 consists of 16 residues. In DNA, the CDR3 is TGTGCCAGCAGACAAATGACTAGCGGGCTCACAGATACGCAGTATTTT. Translating it yields CASRQMTSGLTDTQYF.

The rearrangement links TRBV6-6 to TRBJ1-6; perhaps TRBD1 as D (5 bases). Germline-derived CDR1 and CDR2 are MNHNY and SVGAGI (reference sequence). The CDR3 has 17 amino acids. V lost 2 bases to trimming and J lost 8 bases, with 19 bases between them. CDR3 sequence: CASSYTPTVGRDSPLHF. CDR3 nucleotide sequence: TGTGCCAGCAGTTACACCCCGACAGTCGGTAGGGATTCACCCCTCCACTTT.